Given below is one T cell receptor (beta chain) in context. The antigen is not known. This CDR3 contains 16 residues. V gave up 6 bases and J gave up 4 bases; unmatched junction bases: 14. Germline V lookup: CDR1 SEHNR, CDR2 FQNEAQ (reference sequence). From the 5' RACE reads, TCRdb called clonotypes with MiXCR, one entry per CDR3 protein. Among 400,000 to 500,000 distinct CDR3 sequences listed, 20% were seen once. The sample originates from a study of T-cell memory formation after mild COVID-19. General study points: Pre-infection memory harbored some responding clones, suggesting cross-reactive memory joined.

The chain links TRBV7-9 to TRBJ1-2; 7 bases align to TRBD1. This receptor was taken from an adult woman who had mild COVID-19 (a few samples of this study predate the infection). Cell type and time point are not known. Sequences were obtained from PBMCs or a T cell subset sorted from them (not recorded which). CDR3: CASSPTTDRVSYGYTF. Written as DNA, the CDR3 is TGTGCCAGCAGTCCTACGACCGACAGGGTTAGCTATGGCTACACCTTC.